What follows are 32 T cell receptor beta chains derived from one specimen sequenced in a study of T cell clonotyping in hematopoietic cell transplantation. Data came from immunoSEQ multiplex PCR; TCRdb stores just in-frame clones and leaves some out. Here the sample spans under 2,000 clones, roughly three quarters being singletons. The sequenced sample was peripheral blood mononuclear cells. The receptors were gathered from a man aged 30-40 years in good health. Some clones in this sample may be carry-over from other donors' samples.

Comment on this clone: The same CDR3 can be traced to other DNA sequences in this sample. The chain uses TRBV6-5 and TRBJ2-5; D may be TRBD1 or TRBD2 (5 bases each). CDR3 size: 15 residues. The V gene lost 2 bases and the J gene lost 5 bases, with 15 bases spanning the gap. Germline CDR1 MNHEY, CDR2 SVGAGI. The CDR3 reads CASSYVRGRGETQYF. Written as DNA, the CDR3 is TGTGCCAGCAGTTACGTCCGGGGACGCGGGGAGACCCAGTACTTC.

This chain links TRBV9 with TRBJ1-5; D is ambiguous. Trimming removed 2 bases from V and 0 bases from J, with 15 bases in between. CDR3 length: 17 amino acids. In germline, CDR1 is SGDLS, CDR2 YYNGEE. The CDR3 here is CASSVAAVWDSNQPQHF. The CDR3 nucleotides are TGTGCCAGCAGCGTCGCGGCAGTTTGGGATAGCAATCAGCCCCAGCATTTT.

This chain connects TRBV28 to TRBJ2-2; 10 bases line up with TRBD1. This CDR3 is built from 16 residues. CDR1 is MDHEN, CDR2 SYDVKM, per germline. V lost 6 bases, J lost 1 base, and 5 bases stayed unmatched. For the CDR3, the DNA is TGTGCCAGCAGGGGACAGGGGACTGTGAACACCGGGGAGCTGTTTTTT. It yields the protein CASRGQGTVNTGELFF.

V is TRBV18 and J is TRBJ1-5, with D unclear. Per the germline V gene, CDR1 is KGHSH and CDR2 is LQKENI. Trimming took 4 bases from V and 7 from J, leaving 11 bases between them. CDR3 length: 13 amino acids. This chain's CDR3 is CASSLETDQPQHF. The CDR3 DNA reads as TGTGCCAGCTCACTGGAAACGGACCAGCCCCAGCATTTT. Filled out from reference TRBV18 and TRBJ1-5, the complete variable domain reads NAGVMQNPRHLVRRRGQEARLRCSPMKGHSHVYWYRQLPEEGLKFMVYLQKENIIDESGMPKERFSAEFPKEGPSILRIQQVVRGDSAAYFCASSLETDQPQHFGDGTRLSIL.

This clone was counted only a few times. The J gene is TRBJ2-5, the V gene TRBV29-1; 9 nucleotides match TRBD2. Germline V gene lookup returns CDR1 SQVTM and CDR2 ANQGSEA. CDR3 length: 14 amino acids. The trim removed 4 bases at V and 5 bases at J, leaving 8 bases unmatched. In DNA form, the CDR3 reads TGCAGCGTTGTTTTACTTGCGGGGGGGGAGACCCAGTACTTC. Translated: CSVVLLAGGETQYF.

The CDR3 here is CASSLEAGGTYEQYF. CDR3 in DNA: TGCGCCAGCAGCTTGGAAGCGGGGGGAACCTACGAGCAGTACTTC. The genes are TRBV5-1 and TRBJ2-7, with 9 bases identical to TRBD2. Germline lookup yields CDR1 SGHRS and CDR2 YFSETQ. The CDR3 spans 15 residues. V lost 0 bases and J lost 2; bases outside the gene matches: 3. The full variable domain, in which reference TRBV5-1 and TRBJ2-7 provide the parts outside the CDR3, is KAGVTQTPRYLIKTRGQQVTLSCSPISGHRSVSWYQQTPGQGLQFLFEYFSETQRNKGNFPGRFSGRQFSNSRSEMNVSTLELGDSALYLCASSLEAGGTYEQYFGPGTRLTVT.

Notes on this clone: The same CDR3 can be traced to other DNA sequences in this sample. The rearrangement uses TRBV5-6 and TRBJ2-7, with D uncertain. CDR1 SGHDT and CDR2 YYEEEE come from the germline V gene. Trimming cost V 4 bases and J 0 bases, with 5 bases left between them. The CDR3 spans 12 residues. CDR3 protein: CASSLSSYEQYF. For the CDR3, the DNA is TGTGCCAGCAGCCTCAGCTCCTACGAGCAGTACTTC.

This clone came up once. The chain has TRBV18 and TRBJ2-5, with no clear D. TRBJ2-7 explains the end of the DNA better; the J call may be wrong. Germline loops: CDR1 KGHSH, CDR2 LQKENI. The length of the CDR3 is 12 residues. This CDR3 reads CASSPEMVEQYF. In nucleotides, the CDR3 is TGTGCCAGCTCACCCGAAATGGTCGAGCAGTACTTC.

As concerns this clone: An end of the junction does not agree with germline; a read error may underlie this. The V and J genes are TRBV11-2 and TRBJ2-2; tentatively, D is TRBD2 (6 bases). The length of the CDR3 is 16 residues. Germline assignment: CDR1 SGHAT and CDR2 FQNNGV. CDR3: CASSLEEGRNAGELFF. CDR3 sequence (DNA): TGTGCCAGCAGCTTAGAGGAGGGCCGGAACGCCGGGGAGCTGTTTTTT. Based on the CDR3 plus reference TRBV11-2 and TRBJ2-2, the full variable domain is EAGVAQSPRYKIIEKRQSVAFWCNPISGHATLYWYQQILGQGPKLLIQFQNNGVVDDSQLPKDRFSAERLKGVDSTLKIQPAKLEDSAVYLCASSLEEGRNAGELFFGEGSRLTVL.

This chain connects TRBV7-2 to TRBJ1-2, with TRBD1 matching over 9 bases. J gave up 14 bases and V 0 bases, and 10 bases lay outside the gene matches. Germline loops: CDR1 SGHTA, CDR2 FQGNSA. The CDR3 consists of 14 residues. CDR3 amino acids: CASSLAVTGTGYTF. In nucleotides, the CDR3 is TGTGCCAGCAGCTTAGCGGTAACTGGGACAGGGTATACCTTC.

The genes are TRBV2 and TRBJ2-2, with 7 bases lining up with TRBD1. Trimming cost V 7 bases and J 0 bases; bases outside gene matches: 2. There are 14 residues in the CDR3. Germline CDR1 and CDR2: SNHLY and FYNNEI. CDR3 loop: CASTGGPNTGELFF. The CDR3 DNA follows: TGTGCCAGCACAGGGGGACCGAACACCGGGGAGCTGTTTTTT.

This rearrangement joins TRBV10-2 to TRBJ1-2; 7 nucleotides match TRBD1. The CDR3 runs to 16 residues. CDR1 and CDR2 (germline): WSHSY, SAAADI. V was pared by 6 bases and J by 0 bases, with 10 bases of the junction left unmatched. This chain's CDR3 is CASSDNKGTANYGYTF. The CDR3 DNA reads TGCGCCAGCAGCGACAATAAGGGGACAGCTAACTATGGCTACACCTTC.

The chain has TRBV29-1 and TRBJ1-2, with no clear D. The CDR3 is made up of 10 amino acids. Germline lookup yields CDR1 SQVTM and CDR2 ANQGSEA. V was shortened by 1 base and J by 8 bases, with 5 bases between the two germline ends. The CDR3 coding sequence is TGCAGCGTTGAAGGGTTCGGCTACACCTTC. This gives the protein CSVEGFGYTF.

The CDR3 protein is CASGVAVGANVLTF. The CDR3 nucleotides read TGTGCCAGCGGGGTCGCGGTTGGGGCCAACGTCCTGACTTTC. The genes are TRBV6-6 and TRBJ2-6; D gene uncertain. The V and J ends lost 8 bases and 3 bases respectively, with 11 bases between them. The CDR3 totals 14 residues. Germline V gene data show CDR1 as MNHNY and CDR2 as SVGAGI (reference sequence).

In nucleotides, the CDR3 is TGTGCCAGCCACGAAGGGGGCGAGCAGTACTTC. Protein sequence: CASHEGGEQYF. V gene TRBV7-9 combines with J gene TRBJ2-7; the D gene is possibly TRBD1 (6 bases). Germline V gives CDR1 SEHNR, CDR2 FQNEAQ (reference sequence). V was trimmed by 8 bases and J by 6 bases, leaving 11 bases between them. The CDR3 is 11 amino acids.

This clone was counted a few times. The rearrangement joins TRBV6-4 to TRBJ2-2, with TRBD1 as a possible D gene (6 bases). The CDR3 sequence is 14 residues long. The V end was cut by 6 bases, the J end by 6 bases, with 14 bases between. CDR1 and CDR2 from the germline V gene are MRHNA and SNTAGT. CDR3 nucleotides: TGTGCCAGCAGGGCAGGGGTTCGGGCCGGGGAGCTGTTTTTT. It translates to CASRAGVRAGELFF.

The V call is TRBV6-6, the J call TRBJ1-1; no reliable D call. This CDR3 region has 13 residues. Germline V lookup: CDR1 MNHNY, CDR2 SVGAGI (reference sequence). The V gene lost 10 bases and the J gene lost 1 base, with 13 bases spanning the gap. CDR3 sequence (DNA): TGTGCCACCAACAGCGGAGGGAACACTGAAGCTTTCTTT. Amino acid sequence: CATNSGGNTEAFF.

In this sample, this clone turned up a few times. This rearrangement joins TRBV2 to TRBJ1-1; no reliable D call. The CDR3 runs to 13 residues. The germline gives CDR1 SNHLY, CDR2 FYNNEI. Trimming left V 4 bases short and J 1 base short, with 7 bases between. Here the CDR3 DNA reads TGTGCCAGCAGTGTTTTGCGGAACACTGAAGCTTTCTTT. Translation: CASSVLRNTEAFF. The entire variable domain, with the rest obtained from reference TRBV2 and TRBJ1-1, is as follows: EPEVTQTPSHQVTQMGQEVILRCVPISNHLYFYWYRQILGQKVEFLVSFYNNEISEKSEIFDDQFSVERPDGSNFTLKIRSTKLEDSAMYFCASSVLRNTEAFFGQGTRLTVV.

The V and J genes are TRBV19 and TRBJ1-6; 7 bases fit TRBD1. The CDR3 consists of 15 residues. Germline CDR1 LNHDA, CDR2 SQIVND (reference sequence). With V trimmed by 3 bases and J by 5 bases, 4 bases remained unmatched. In DNA form, the CDR3 reads TGTGCCAGTAGTATCCGGGACAGTGATAATTCACCCCTCCACTTT. This codes for CASSIRDSDNSPLHF.

This clone occurred a few times. The chain combines TRBV9 with TRBJ2-7; 7 bases fit TRBD2. The CDR3 has 14 amino acids. V shed 2 bases and J 5 bases; nucleotides not matched to a gene: 7. From germline, CDR1 is SGDLS and CDR2 YYNGEE. The CDR3 protein is CASSVSGGSHEQYF. CDR3 coding DNA: TGTGCCAGCAGCGTTTCGGGCGGGAGCCACGAGCAGTACTTC.

The J gene is TRBJ2-7, the V gene TRBV6-5; D is perhaps TRBD1 (6 bases). V shed 8 bases and J shed 7 bases, with 18 bases lying between them. Germline lookup yields CDR1 MNHEY and CDR2 SVGAGI. This CDR3 spans 13 amino acids. DNA for the CDR3: TGTGCCAGCGGATTGCGACAGGAGGAAGAGCAGTACTTC. Amino acid sequence: CASGLRQEEEQYF.

The V and J genes are TRBV30 and TRBJ2-7; TRBD1 agrees at 11 bases. V dropped 1 base and J dropped 4; count of bases not matched to a gene: 3. The CDR3 consists of 14 residues. The V gene's germline CDR1 is GTSNPN and CDR2 SVGIG (reference sequence). CDR3 in amino acids: CAWSGGTGGYEQYF. CDR3 in DNA: TGTGCCTGGAGTGGAGGGACAGGGGGGTACGAGCAGTACTTC.

The chain links TRBV5-6 to TRBJ1-1; possible D gene TRBD1, 6 bases. CDR1 and CDR2 (germline): SGHDT, YYEEEE. The CDR3 totals 14 residues. Trimming pared 0 bases from V and 4 bases from J, leaving 10 bases between. The DNA for the CDR3 is TGTGCCAGCAGCTTGGCGGGGGGCCCCACTGAAGCTTTCTTT. Translating it yields CASSLAGGPTEAFF.

This chain connects TRBV30 to TRBJ1-1; D is perhaps TRBD1 (5 bases). V was clipped by 0 bases and J by 2 bases, with 7 bases between them. Per germline, CDR1 GTSNPN and CDR2 SVGIG (reference sequence). This CDR3 is built from 13 residues. The CDR3 spells CAWSVGPNTEAFF. CDR3 nucleotide sequence: TGTGCCTGGAGTGTGGGACCCAACACTGAAGCTTTCTTT.

This rearrangement joins TRBV27 to TRBJ2-7; the match to TRBD1 covers 8 bases. J was trimmed by 3 bases and V by 6 bases; bases with no gene match: 13. Germline loops: CDR1 MNHEY, CDR2 SMNVEV (reference sequence). The CDR3 runs to 16 residues. For the CDR3, the DNA is TGTGCCAGCAGCACGAATTCAGGGGGCAAAGGCTACGAGCAGTACTTC. Translated, it gives CASSTNSGGKGYEQYF.

The gene calls are TRBV29-1 and TRBJ1-1; D gene unclear. The ends were cut back, 5 bases at V and 2 bases at J, with 9 bases in the middle. CDR3 length: 12 residues. Germline V gives CDR1 SQVTM, CDR2 ANQGSEA. The CDR3 DNA is TGCAGCGTTTGGAGGGAAAACACTGAAGCTTTCTTT. It codes for CSVWRENTEAFF.

This clone was recorded a few times. The V gene is TRBV2, the J gene TRBJ2-7, with D possibly called TRBD1 or TRBD2 (6 bases each). The CDR3 covers 14 residues. Trimming removed 1 base from V and 3 bases from J, with 10 bases in between. Germline V gene data show CDR1 as SNHLY and CDR2 as FYNNEI. The CDR3 coding sequence is TGTGCCAGCAGTGAAGGTGGGGGGCTCTACGAGCAGTACTTC. Residues: CASSEGGGLYEQYF. Full variable domain (outside the CDR3, taken from reference TRBV2 and TRBJ2-7): EPEVTQTPSHQVTQMGQEVILRCVPISNHLYFYWYRQILGQKVEFLVSFYNNEISEKSEIFDDQFSVERPDGSNFTLKIRSTKLEDSAMYFCASSEGGGLYEQYFGPGTRLTVT.

The chain links TRBV27 to TRBJ1-5, with D possibly TRBD1 on 6 matching bases. This CDR3 region has 13 residues. Trimming removed 6 bases from V and 7 bases from J, with 13 bases in between. Germline CDR1 MNHEY, CDR2 SMNVEV (reference sequence). CDR3 bases: TGTGCCAGCAGATTAGACAGGAACCAGCCCCAGCATTTT. It is translated as CASRLDRNQPQHF.

The chain uses TRBV9 and TRBJ2-7, with 7 bases that match TRBD1. CDR1 is SGDLS, CDR2 YYNGEE, per germline. Germline trimming cut 6 bases from V and 2 bases from J; bases unmatched to any gene: 8. The CDR3 totals 14 residues. In nucleotides, the CDR3 is TGTGCCAGCAACGAACAGGGGACGGCCTACGAGCAGTACTTC. Translation: CASNEQGTAYEQYF.

The chain is built from TRBV5-1 and TRBJ1-2; no definite D call. This CDR3 spans 15 amino acids. Trimming removed 2 bases from V and 0 bases from J, with 11 bases in between. Germline V gives CDR1 SGHRS, CDR2 YFSETQ. This CDR3 is CASSLIENTNYGYTF. CDR3 coding DNA: TGCGCCAGCAGCTTAATTGAGAACACTAACTATGGCTACACCTTC.

The CDR3 DNA is TGTGCCAGCAGCCAAGCAGCCTACGAGCAGTACTTC. Translating it yields CASSQAAYEQYF. The rearrangement joins TRBV14 to TRBJ2-7; D unresolved. Per the germline V gene, CDR1 is SGHDN and CDR2 is FVKESK. The CDR3 contains 12 residues. V lost 1 base and J 2 bases, leaving 3 bases between the germline ends.

The chain links TRBV25-1 to TRBJ1-2, with a tentative D call TRBD1 (6 bases). Trimming removed 9 bases from V and 6 bases from J, with 17 bases in between. CDR1 MGHDK and CDR2 SYGVNS come from the germline V gene. The CDR3 length is 13 residues. In nucleotides, the CDR3 is TGTGCCAGACCGCGGAGAGGGACAAATGGCTACACCTTC. The encoded protein is CARPRRGTNGYTF.